This T cell receptor beta chain was documented in a study of CD8+ T cells in alopecia areata. The sequencing template was cDNA reverse transcribed from extracted RNA. The method was immunoSEQ multiplex PCR; TCRdb's version includes in-frame clones alone and lacks a portion of them. The sample shows 180,000 or so clones, 40% to 55% of them seen only once. The germline CDR1 and CDR2 sequences are MNHEY and SMNVEV (reference sequence). Unmatched junction bases numbered 7, after V lost 5 bases and J lost 7 bases. This CDR3 has 13 residues. Regarding treatment: oral pan-JAK inhibitor, 5-10 mg twice daily. This sequence originates from a human donor with alopecia areata. J is TRBJ1-2 and V is TRBV27; TRBD1 matches 7 bases. The sample here was CD8+ T cells sorted from blood, taken around week 54, from a patient treated with tofacitinib. The CDR3 coding sequence is TGTGCCAGCAGTCCGGGACAGTGGCCTGGCTACACCTTC. Translation gives CASSPGQWPGYTF.